A selection of T cell receptor beta chains follows, all from one sample in a study of blood T cell repertoires in COVID-19. Clones were read by immunoSEQ multiplex PCR, and TCRdb kept only the in-frame ones, dropping some. Of under 130,000 clones listed, approximately 69% were seen once; the top ten hold roughly 6%. Sequencing was done on a sample of peripheral blood. Source of these receptors: an older man with acute or convalescent COVID-19. Both conserved end residues are part of each CDR3. Fields, in order: clone size, J gene, V gene, D gene, CDR3 protein, CDR3 DNA. The D gene is left open where the match is weak. A row's size may be missing; if present it is once, few, many or a size class.

.	TRBJ2-7	TRBV28	TRBD2	CASSSGGGSGTYEQYF	TGTGCCAGCAGTTCGGGGGGAGGTAGCGGCACCTACGAGCAGTACTTC
.	TRBJ2-2	TRBV6-5	.	CASRSPQADTGELFF	TGTGCCAGCAGGTCCCCACAGGCCGACACCGGGGAGCTGTTTTTT
.	TRBJ2-5	TRBV24-1	TRBD1	CATSDTKGAWGETQYF	TGTGCCACCAGTGATACGAAGGGGGCCTGGGGAGAGACCCAGTACTTC
.	TRBJ2-4	TRBV25-1	TRBD2	CASSEFKRGMGNIQYF	TGTGCCAGCAGTGAATTTAAGCGGGGGATGGGGAACATTCAGTACTTC
.	TRBJ2-3	TRBV28	TRBD1	CASRSRQGVARITDTQYF	TGTGCCAGCAGATCCAGACAGGGGGTCGCCCGGATCACAGATACGCAGTATTTT
once	TRBJ1-2	TRBV14	.	CASSHLDRKDGYTF	TGTGCCAGCAGCCACCTGGACAGAAAGGATGGTTACACCTTC
.	TRBJ2-5	TRBV7-2	TRBD2	CASSFGGSGETQYF	TGTGCCAGCAGCTTCGGCGGGAGTGGGGAGACCCAGTACTTC
.	TRBJ2-1	TRBV24-1	TRBD2	CATSDSSGRGFDEQFF	TGTGCCACCAGTGATTCTAGCGGGAGAGGTTTCGATGAGCAGTTCTTC
many	TRBJ1-1	TRBV7-2	.	CASSLQGTNTEAFF	TGTGCCAGCAGCTTACAGGGGACGAACACTGAAGCTTTCTTT
.	TRBJ2-7	TRBV15	.	CATSIQGRDEQYF	TGTGCCACCAGCATACAGGGAAGGGACGAGCAGTACTTC
medium-sized	TRBJ2-3	TRBV7-2	TRBD2	CASSFSGSFTDTQYF	TGTGCCAGCAGCTTTAGCGGGAGTTTCACAGATACGCAGTATTTT
.	TRBJ2-7	TRBV2	.	CASSGAREQYF	TGTGCCAGCAGTGGAGCGAGGGAGCAGTACTTC
.	TRBJ2-1	TRBV27	.	CASSLSNSPYNEQFF	TGTGCCAGCAGTTTATCTAACTCCCCTTACAATGAGCAGTTCTTC
.	TRBJ1-3	TRBV2	.	CASSGTAFSGNTIYF	TGTGCCAGCAGTGGGACAGCCTTCTCTGGAAACACCATATATTTT
.	TRBJ2-7	TRBV9	.	CASSVNPGGEQYF	TGTGCCAGCAGCGTAAACCCCGGCGGCGAGCAGTACTTC
.	TRBJ2-4	TRBV19	.	CASSPSGLGENIQYF	TGTGCCAGTAGTCCGTCGGGACTCGGGGAAAACATTCAGTACTTC
.	TRBJ2-1	TRBV3-1/TRBV3-2	.	CASSQDSLPSDEQFF	TGTGCCAGCAGCCAAGATAGCCTCCCAAGCGATGAGCAGTTCTTC
.	TRBJ1-5	TRBV7-2	.	CASSLDSGANRNQPQHF	TGTGCCAGCAGCTTAGATTCAGGGGCCAACCGAAATCAGCCCCAGCATTTT
.	TRBJ2-7	TRBV20-1	.	CSASPRGEQYF	TGCAGTGCTAGTCCCCGGGGCGAGCAGTACTTC
.	TRBJ1-2	TRBV29-1	.	CSAERGREGYTF	TGCAGCGCCGAACGGGGGAGGGAAGGCTACACCTTC
.	TRBJ2-6	TRBV28	.	CASSLPGAGANVLTF	TGTGCCAGCAGTTTGCCAGGGGCCGGGGCCAACGTCCTGACTTTC
.	TRBJ2-7	TRBV27	.	CASSLLPPGTHEQYF	TGTGCCAGCAGTTTACTCCCCCCGGGAACCCACGAGCAGTACTTC
once	TRBJ2-1	TRBV10-1	.	CASSEYYYNEQFF	TGCGCCAGCAGTGAGTACTACTACAATGAGCAGTTCTTC
.	TRBJ1-6	TRBV3-1/TRBV3-2	.	CASSQDSQGGSPLHF	TGTGCCAGCAGCCAAGACAGTCAGGGTGGTTCACCCCTCCACTTT
.	TRBJ1-2	TRBV28	.	CASSLRMGADGYTF	TGTGCCAGCAGTTTACGGATGGGGGCCGATGGCTACACCTTC
.	TRBJ1-6	TRBV7-2	.	CASSLVPGINSPLHF	TGTGCCAGCAGCTTAGTCCCGGGGATTAATTCACCCCTCCACTTT
.	TRBJ2-1	TRBV24-1	.	CATSRRSQGNEQFF	TGTGCCACCAGTCGTCGTAGCCAGGGTAATGAGCAGTTCTTC
.	TRBJ2-3	TRBV2	.	CASSETDSLTQYF	TGTGCCAGCAGTGAAACTGACTCCCTTACGCAGTATTTT
.	TRBJ2-1	TRBV2	.	CASSAEGESSEQFF	TGTGCCAGCAGTGCAGAGGGGGAGAGTAGTGAGCAGTTCTTC
.	TRBJ1-4	TRBV24-1	.	CATSDSRTSTNEKLFF	TGTGCCACCAGTGATTCTAGAACTTCAACTAATGAAAAACTGTTTTTT
.	TRBJ2-7	TRBV6-5	TRBD2	CASSGKGGSYEQYF	TGTGCCAGCTCGGGGAAGGGAGGGTCCTACGAGCAGTACTTC
once	TRBJ2-2	TRBV5-4	.	CASGYSSNTGELFF	TGTGCCAGCGGGTACAGTTCCAACACCGGGGAGCTGTTTTTT
.	TRBJ2-5	TRBV7-8	.	CASSFAQIQETQYF	TGTGCCAGCAGCTTCGCACAGATCCAAGAGACCCAGTACTTC
.	TRBJ1-3	TRBV2	.	CASSEAGSEISGNTIYF	TGTGCCAGCAGTGAAGCCGGGTCAGAAATCTCTGGAAACACCATATATTTT
.	TRBJ2-7	TRBV6-5	.	CASSWASSYEQYF	TGTGCCAGCAGCTGGGCCAGCTCCTACGAGCAGTACTTC
once	TRBJ2-5	TRBV14	TRBD2	CASSRGVGLALGETQYF	TGTGCCAGCAGCCGTGGAGTCGGACTAGCGCTAGGGGAGACCCAGTACTTC
many	TRBJ2-3	TRBV9	TRBD1	CASSVGQGSTDTQYF	TGTGCCAGCAGCGTAGGACAGGGTAGCACAGATACGCAGTATTTT
.	TRBJ2-7	TRBV7-9	TRBD1	CASSKGTVSSYEQYF	TGTGCCAGCAGCAAAGGGACAGTAAGCTCCTACGAGCAGTACTTC
.	TRBJ1-1	TRBV28	.	CASSLGVPSTEAFF	TGTGCCAGCAGTTTAGGTGTTCCCAGCACTGAAGCTTTCTTT
.	TRBJ2-1	TRBV5-5	TRBD1	CASSFGYGQGTYNEQFF	TGTGCCAGCAGCTTTGGTTACGGACAGGGCACATACAATGAGCAGTTCTTC
.	TRBJ2-5	TRBV28	.	CANSFPGTQYF	TGTGCCAACTCCTTTCCCGGGACCCAGTACTTC
.	TRBJ2-7	TRBV4-3	.	CASSQGYMGMGDEQYF	TGCGCCAGCAGCCAAGGGTATATGGGTATGGGCGACGAGCAGTACTTC
.	TRBJ2-1	TRBV28	TRBD2	CVSSVSGRLNEQFF	TGTGTCAGCAGTGTAAGCGGGAGACTAAATGAGCAGTTCTTC
.	TRBJ2-7	TRBV7-2	TRBD2	CASSLSGTSYEQYF	TGTGCCAGCAGCCTTAGCGGGACGTCCTACGAGCAGTACTTC
.	TRBJ1-4	TRBV6-5	.	CASSFSGLVNEKLFF	TGTGCCAGCAGTTTCAGCGGATTAGTTAATGAAAAACTGTTTTTT
.	TRBJ1-5	TRBV21-1	.	CARTPGTGVFGGNQPQHF	TGTGCCAGAACCCCCGGGACAGGGGTTTTTGGTGGCAATCAGCCCCAGCATTTT
.	TRBJ1-1	TRBV29-1	TRBD1	CSVGPGQGDTEAFF	TGCAGCGTTGGACCCGGACAGGGAGACACTGAAGCTTTCTTT
.	TRBJ1-1	TRBV7-9	TRBD1	CASSSGQGTNTEAFF	TGTGCCAGCAGCTCGGGACAGGGGACGAACACTGAAGCTTTCTTT
few	TRBJ1-2	TRBV11-2	TRBD1	CASGDREDYGYTF	TGTGCCAGCGGGGACAGGGAGGACTATGGCTACACCTTC
.	TRBJ2-5	TRBV5-1	TRBD2	CASSSSGSWQETQYF	TGCGCCAGCAGCTCTAGCGGGAGTTGGCAAGAGACCCAGTACTTC
.	TRBJ1-5	TRBV12-3/TRBV12-4	.	CASSLESNQPQHF	TGTGCCAGCAGTCTTGAGAGCAATCAGCCCCAGCATTTT
.	TRBJ1-6	TRBV15	.	CATSTTMNSPLHF	TGTGCCACCAGCACCACAATGAATTCACCCCTCCACTTT
few	TRBJ2-7	TRBV7-2	TRBD2	CASSQRTSGSYEQYF	TGTGCCAGCAGCCAAAGGACTAGCGGGAGTTACGAGCAGTACTTC